This record looks at one T cell receptor beta chain sequence and its context. Its antigen is still unknown. A much larger clone lies a single base off, so this may be a read error. This sample is part of a study of T cells in Graves' hyperthyroidism and ophthalmopathy. Whole-study results and caveats: Ophthalmopathy was model-predicted a median about six months pre-onset. Using 13 V-J features, a model discriminated ophthalmopathy from stable hyperthyroidism.

CDR3 length: 13 amino acids. In germline, CDR1 is SEHNR, CDR2 FQNEAQ (reference sequence). From RNA transcripts, TCR beta CDR3 regions were amplified. HTBI primers drove first-round RT-PCR of the TCR CDR3. Each CDR3 protein gets one entry after TCRdb re-called the multiplex PCR reads with MiXCR. Seen here are approximately 520,000 distinct CDR3 sequences, less than 25% observed once, and the top ten hold more than 20%. This sequence originates from a man between 18 and 29 years old with Graves' hyperthyroidism. The chain recombines TRBV7-9 with TRBJ1-2; D gene unclear. The material sequenced was blood. CDR3 region: CASSLGDFVGYSF. CDR3 in DNA: TGTGCCAGCAGCTTAGGGGATTTCGTAGGCTACAGCTTC.